The 24 T cell receptor beta chains presented below share a single source sample, sequenced in a study of blood T cell repertoires in COVID-19. Only in-frame clones appear in the TCRdb table, and some are missing; sequencing was by immunoSEQ multiplex PCR. Of about 240,000 clones listed, about four fifths are singletons. The sample was peripheral blood. These receptor sequences come from a woman of 80 years or more with acute or convalescent COVID-19.

This chain connects TRBV7-8 to TRBJ1-2, with D possibly matching TRBD1 (5 bases). The CDR3 length is 14 residues. The V gene lost 1 base and the J gene lost 4 bases, with 10 bases spanning the gap. Germline V gene lookup returns CDR1 SGHVS and CDR2 FQNEAQ. The CDR3 loop is CASSLVGASYGYTF. The CDR3 region has the DNA TGTGCCAGCAGCTTAGTAGGGGCATCCTATGGCTACACCTTC.

This clone was detected only once. In nucleotides, the CDR3 is TGTGCCAGTAGTATAGACAGGGGCGGCAATGAGCAGTTCTTC. Amino acid sequence: CASSIDRGGNEQFF. This rearrangement joins TRBV19 to TRBJ2-1, with D tentatively TRBD1 (6 bases). Germline CDR1 LNHDA, CDR2 SQIVND (reference sequence). CDR3 size: 14 residues. Trimming pared 0 bases from V and 6 bases from J, leaving 9 bases between.

The rearrangement uses TRBV6-5 and TRBJ2-7, with 11 bases that match TRBD1. CDR1 and CDR2 from the germline V gene are MNHEY and SVGAGI. Losses at the gene ends were 7 bases for V and 6 bases for J; bases not matched to a gene: 8. There are 14 residues in the CDR3. This CDR3 is CASISPGQGGEQYF. As DNA, the CDR3 is TGTGCCAGCATTTCGCCGGGACAGGGGGGCGAGCAGTACTTC.

This chain joins TRBV6-5 and TRBJ1-3; tentative D call: TRBD1 (6 bases). CDR3 length equals 15 residues. CDR1 and CDR2 (germline): MNHEY, SVGAGI. V was pared by 6 bases and J by 3 bases, with 15 bases between. CDR3 in DNA: TGTGCCAGCAGCACAGGGTCCGCGGGTGGAAACACCATATATTTT. It specifies CASSTGSAGGNTIYF.

The chain couples TRBV7-8 to TRBJ2-5; D is perhaps TRBD2 (5 bases). Judging by the DNA end, TRBJ2-7 fits better; the J call may be wrong. Germline CDR1 SGHVS, CDR2 FQNEAQ. CDR3 length: 13 amino acids. This CDR3 reads CASSLADGGEQYF. The CDR3 DNA is TGTGCCAGCAGCTTAGCGGACGGAGGCGAGCAGTACTTC.

To note about this clone: Other DNA sequences in the sample encode the same CDR3. V gene TRBV5-1 combines with J gene TRBJ1-1; possible D gene TRBD1, 5 bases. The V end was cut by 0 bases, the J end by 5 bases, with 8 bases between. The CDR3 has 13 amino acids. The germline V gene has CDR1 SGHRS and CDR2 YFSETQ. The CDR3 is CASSLAGSTEAFF. CDR3 DNA: TGCGCCAGCAGCTTGGCAGGGTCAACTGAAGCTTTCTTT.

J is TRBJ2-7 and V is TRBV5-1, with D hard to call. The V end was cut by 4 bases, the J end by 4 bases, with 15 bases between. From germline, CDR1 is SGHRS and CDR2 YFSETQ. This CDR3 spans 14 amino acids. The CDR3 DNA sequence: TGCGCCAGCAGCCCAACACCTCCTGCTTACGAGCAGTACTTC. Its translation: CASSPTPPAYEQYF.

This clone has only a few counts. The rearrangement joins TRBV4-1 to TRBJ2-3; 15 bases line up with TRBD2. CDR3 length: 16 amino acids. Trimming took 4 bases from V and 5 from J; bases not matched to a gene: 4. The V gene's germline CDR1 is MGHRA and CDR2 YSYEKL. The CDR3: CASSRTSGGAEDTQYF. The DNA for the CDR3 is TGCGCCAGCAGCCGGACTAGCGGGGGGGCCGAAGATACGCAGTATTTT.

This clone has a single count. The CDR3 DNA reads TGTGCCAGCGGACGCGGGTACGAGCAGTACTTC. This encodes CASGRGYEQYF. The rearrangement links TRBV5-8 to TRBJ2-7, with D perhaps matching TRBD2 (5 bases). The CDR3 is made up of 11 amino acids. Trimming pared 7 bases from V and 4 bases from J, leaving 9 bases between. Germline CDR1 and CDR2: SGHTS and YDEGEE.

This clone was found a few times. The rearrangement joins TRBV5-4 to TRBJ2-2; D not certain. Trimming removed 0 bases at V and 1 base at J, with 7 bases between. The CDR3 is made up of 15 amino acids. Germline assignment: CDR1 SGHNT and CDR2 YYREEE (reference sequence). The CDR3 nucleotides are TGTGCCAGCAGCTTGGGCCAGATGAACACCGGGGAGCTGTTTTTT. It codes for CASSLGQMNTGELFF.

Comments on this clone: One junction end does not reproduce the germline sequence, and a read error may be involved. V and J are TRBV7-2 and TRBJ2-1; 11 nucleotides match TRBD2. Germline V gene sequence: CDR1 SGHTA, CDR2 FQGNSA. The CDR3 spans 13 residues. The CDR3 DNA follows: TGTGCCAGCAGCCAATCACTAGCGGGGGAGCGGTTCTTC. It codes for CASSQSLAGERFF.

This rearrangement joins TRBV7-2 to TRBJ1-5, with TRBD1 as a possible D gene (5 bases). CDR3 length: 14 residues. CDR1 is SGHTA and CDR2 is FQGNSA in the germline V gene. V shed 6 bases and J shed 6 bases, with 15 bases lying between them. Here the CDR3 DNA reads TGTGCCAGCAGTCGCGGGGGGGGTGTTCAGCCCCAGCATTTT. Amino acids: CASSRGGGVQPQHF. The full variable domain, completed using reference TRBV7-2 and TRBJ1-5, is GAGVSQSPSNKVTEKGKDVELRCDPISGHTALYWYRQSLGQGLEFLIYFQGNSAPDKSGLPSDRFSAERTGGSVSTLTIQRTQQEDSAVYLCASSRGGGVQPQHFGDGTRLSIL.

V usage is TRBV14 and J usage is TRBJ2-1; 9 bases line up with TRBD2. J gave up 10 bases and V 1 base, and 11 bases lay outside the gene matches. The germline V gene encodes CDR1 SGHDN and CDR2 FVKESK. The CDR3 extends over 16 amino acids. DNA of the CDR3: TGTGCCAGCAGCCAAGCTGGGACTAGCCTGACGAAGGAGCAGTTCTTC. Translation gives CASSQAGTSLTKEQFF.

A word on this clone: A far larger clone differs by one base, so this is likely a read error. This chain joins TRBV2 and TRBJ2-3; 7 nucleotides agree with TRBD2. The germline CDR1 and CDR2 sequences are SNHLY and FYNNEI. V trimming: 6 bases; J trimming: 1 base; junction bases outside the gene matches: 4. This CDR3 contains 14 residues. The CDR3 sequence is CASSPRGGTDTQYF. The CDR3 DNA follows: TGTGCCAGCAGCCCCCGGGGGGGCACAGATACGCAGTATTTT.

This clone has only one observation. The V and J genes are TRBV5-1 and TRBJ1-6; no clear D. This CDR3 comprises 13 residues. From germline, CDR1 is SGHRS and CDR2 YFSETQ. Trimming took 0 bases from V and 7 from J, leaving 5 bases between them. DNA for the CDR3: TGCGCCAGCAGCTTGGACCGGAATTCACCCCTCCACTTT. The encoded protein is CASSLDRNSPLHF.

The chain links TRBV7-2 to TRBJ2-7; D might be TRBD2 (6 bases). The germline V and J ends were trimmed by 4 bases and 2 bases, with 12 bases remaining between them. Looked up from germline, CDR1 is SGHTA and CDR2 is FQGNSA. The CDR3 spans 14 residues. CDR3 protein: CASSSRDFPYEQYF. The CDR3 DNA reads as TGTGCCAGCAGCTCCCGGGACTTCCCCTACGAGCAGTACTTC.

This chain connects TRBV7-9 to TRBJ2-3; D may be TRBD2 (6 bases). The V gene's germline CDR1 is SEHNR and CDR2 FQNEAQ (reference sequence). Deletions cut 5 bases from V and 2 bases from J, with 20 bases between. The CDR3 contains 17 residues. CDR3 sequence reads: CASSQLNWRGPTDTQYF. The CDR3 DNA sequence: TGTGCCAGCAGCCAACTCAATTGGCGGGGCCCCACAGATACGCAGTATTTT.

This clone turned up a few times. The rearrangement links TRBV7-2 to TRBJ1-5; 7 bases map to TRBD1. Trimming took 5 bases from V and 7 from J; bases not matched to a gene: 8. Germline CDR1 SGHTA, CDR2 FQGNSA. The CDR3 covers 14 residues. CDR3 region: CASSPDRVGQPQHF. The DNA of the CDR3 is TGTGCCAGCAGCCCAGACAGGGTAGGGCAGCCCCAGCATTTT.

The sample holds many counts of this clone. The chain employs TRBV6-1 and TRBJ1-6; 10 nucleotides match TRBD1. Unmatched junction bases numbered 8, after V lost 2 bases and J lost 10 bases. The CDR3 has 16 residues. CDR1 MNHNS and CDR2 SASEGT come from the germline V gene. CDR3 in amino acids: CASSERWTGGTSPLHF. CDR3 in DNA: TGTGCCAGCAGTGAACGGTGGACAGGGGGAACCTCACCCCTCCACTTT.

This clone was seen just once. The chain recombines TRBV29-1 with TRBJ1-3; the match to TRBD1 covers 9 bases. The CDR3 consists of 15 residues. The ends lost 6 bases at V and 4 bases at J; junction bases unmatched: 10. Germline CDR1 reads SQVTM; CDR2 reads ANQGSEA. The CDR3 loop is CSVNGGTGMGNTIYF. CDR3 DNA sequence: TGCAGCGTCAACGGCGGGACAGGGATGGGAAACACCATATATTTT. Variable domain in full (rest from reference TRBV29-1 and TRBJ1-3): SAVISQKPSRDICQRGTSLTIQCQVDSQVTMMFWYRQQPGQSLTLIATANQGSEATYESGFVIDKFPISRPNLTFSTLTVSNMSPEDSSIYLCSVNGGTGMGNTIYFGEGSWLTVV.

This chain joins TRBV5-6 and TRBJ1-2; TRBD1 matches at 11 bases. The CDR3 covers 16 residues. J gave up 3 bases and V 0 bases, and 4 bases lay outside the gene matches. The germline gives CDR1 SGHDT, CDR2 YYEEEE. This chain's CDR3 is CASSLGTGGAYYGYTF. CDR3 sequence (DNA): TGTGCCAGCAGCTTGGGGACAGGGGGCGCGTACTATGGCTACACCTTC.

V is TRBV11-2 and J is TRBJ2-7; TRBD1 aligns across 8 bases. Trimming cost V 0 bases and J 2 bases; bases outside gene matches: 3. The CDR3 is made up of 15 amino acids. CDR1 is SGHAT and CDR2 is FQNNGV in the germline V gene. The CDR3 protein is CASSLDRGPTYEQYF. CDR3 nucleotide sequence: TGTGCCAGCAGCTTAGACAGGGGGCCCACCTACGAGCAGTACTTC.

The CDR3 loop reads CASSQDEEYGELFF. For the CDR3, the DNA is TGCGCCAGCAGCCAAGATGAGGAGTACGGGGAGCTGTTTTTT. The gene calls are TRBV4-1 and TRBJ2-2; D not certain. The CDR3 extends over 14 amino acids. Trimming removed 0 bases from V and 7 bases from J, with 9 bases in between. Germline V gene data show CDR1 as MGHRA and CDR2 as YSYEKL.

The chain is built from TRBV4-1 and TRBJ1-5, with TRBD1 as a possible D gene (5 bases). The V end was cut by 0 bases, the J end by 2 bases, with 14 bases between. CDR1 MGHRA and CDR2 YSYEKL come from the germline V gene. The CDR3 has 17 amino acids. The CDR3 DNA reads TGCGCCAGCAGCCAAGAATCTCCCAGGGTCGGCAATCAGCCCCAGCATTTT. Translation gives CASSQESPRVGNQPQHF.